The T cell receptor (beta chain) described here comes from a study of cytomegalovirus exposure and HLA in healthy donors. Study-wide results and caveats: High sensitivity and specificity were reportedly achieved when the classifier diagnosed cytomegalovirus status.

With regard to this clone: Its antigen is currently unknown.

CDR1 and CDR2 from the germline V gene are SGDLS and YYNGEE. Trimming removed 0 bases from V and 0 bases from J, with 15 bases in between. The CDR3 length is 17 residues. TCRdb keeps only in-frame clones here, not all; method: immunoSEQ multiplex PCR. The table records some 48,000 clones, 88% of them present only once. Specimen: PBMCs. The chain uses TRBV9 and TRBJ1-1; D perhaps matches TRBD1 (6 bases). The receptor was isolated from a woman under 40 in good health and CMV-seronegative. The CDR3 sequence is CASSVEGGQLMNTEAFF. DNA of the CDR3: TGTGCCAGCAGCGTAGAAGGCGGACAGCTTATGAACACTGAAGCTTTCTTT.